This TCR beta chain was captured in a study of blood T cell repertoires in COVID-19. Study context: There were acute and convalescent COVID-19 samples, and they came from the United States, Italy and Spain. Nucleic acid was either cDNA or gDNA, and it came from T cells, B-cell-depleted T cells, or PBMCs.

The CDR3 sequence is 14 residues long. Germline-derived CDR1 and CDR2 are SGHRS and YFSETQ. V was clipped by 4 bases and J by 4 bases, with 15 bases between them. In the original workflow: Reference gene primer amplification gave estimated nucleated cell counts. Clones were read by immunoSEQ multiplex PCR, and TCRdb kept only the in-frame ones, dropping some. The V and J calls and the clone size are those of that table, but D and trimming were determined from the DNA. The sample consists of about 130,000 clones, 84% of them appearing once. The chain has TRBV5-1 and TRBJ2-7; D perhaps matches TRBD1 (7 bases). Sequencing input: peripheral blood. The sequence derives from an elderly woman with acute or convalescent COVID-19. CDR3 coding DNA: TGCGCCAGCAGCCCTGGGGCAGGGGGGTACGAGCAGTACTTC. It is translated as CASSPGAGGYEQYF.